This T cell receptor beta chain was captured by sequencing in a study of blood T cell repertoires in COVID-19. Study-level information: Donors in the United States, Italy and Spain gave samples during acute or convalescent COVID-19.

In the source study's methods: Amplification from reference gene primers served as the basis for estimated nucleated cell counts. Clones were sequenced by immunoSEQ multiplex PCR, and TCRdb holds only the in-frame ones, with some missing. V and J calls and clone size follow that table, whereas D and trimming were derived from the DNA. In the table there are 410,000 or so clones, 86% of which are singletons. The junction had 1 base not matched to a gene; V was cut back by 1 base and J by 7 bases. CDR1 and CDR2 from the germline V gene are SGHTA and FQGNSA. This CDR3 has 13 residues. The receptor comes from a woman in her thirties with active or convalescent COVID-19. The chain uses TRBV7-2 and TRBJ2-5, with 9 bases identical to TRBD2. Input material: peripheral blood. CDR3 bases: TGTGCCAGCAGCTTAGAAGCGGGGGGGACCCAGTACTTC. Translated: CASSLEAGGTQYF.